The source of this T cell receptor beta chain is a study of technical replicates of blood from a few donors. Sequenced by immunoSEQ multiplex PCR; TCRdb stores in-frame clones only, minus some. The repertoire holds under 85,000 clones, with 80% to 95% as singletons. The germline V gene encodes CDR1 PRHDT and CDR2 FYEKMQ (reference sequence). Trimming stripped 5 bases from V and 7 bases from J, with 15 bases between. CDR3 length: 13 amino acids. The receptor comes from a human donor in good health. Material: T cells isolated from PBMCs. The V gene is TRBV13, the J gene TRBJ2-7; the D is unclear. The CDR3 sequence: CASSAQPTGEQYF. In nucleotides, the CDR3 is TGTGCCAGCAGCGCCCAACCCACCGGGGAGCAGTACTTC.